This T cell receptor (beta chain) was identified in a study of cytomegalovirus exposure and HLA in healthy donors. Study-wide results and caveats: TRBV6-2, TRBV6-3 and some other V segments were unresolvable in 87-base-pair reads. Cytomegalovirus association was listed for roughly 160 TCR beta chains. By HLA locus, TCR association rates varied in a later analysis, with DRB1 showing the most and HLA-C the fewest.

V shed 7 bases, J shed 3 bases, and the junction held 7 bases outside the gene matches. Per the germline V gene, CDR1 is MNHEY and CDR2 is SMNVEV (reference sequence). The CDR3 contains 15 residues. 13 Jbeta primers and 60 Vbeta primers were used for the PCR. The method was immunoSEQ multiplex PCR; TCRdb's version includes in-frame clones alone and lacks a portion of them. Among about 160,000 clones listed, around 77% were seen once. For this clone: Its specificity is not known.

The specimen was PBMCs. The chain combines TRBV27 with TRBJ1-5, with TRBD1 identical over 9 bases. This clonotype was obtained from a man aged 50 to 60 in good health and CMV-seropositive. The CDR3 loop is CASKDRGRDNQPQHF. DNA for the CDR3: TGTGCCAGCAAAGACAGGGGGAGGGACAATCAGCCCCAGCATTTT.